The sequence of this T cell receptor (beta chain) was determined in a study of cytomegalovirus exposure and HLA in healthy donors. Both 60 Vbeta primers and 13 Jbeta primers went into the PCR. Generated by immunoSEQ multiplex PCR, the TCRdb table keeps only in-frame clones and is missing some. The sample consists of 160,000 or so clones, roughly 82% of them appearing once. Overall study findings and caveats: Many donors shared some public TCRs, even though most TCR sequences were rare.

Germline CDR1 is LNHDA and CDR2 is SQIVND (reference sequence). Trimming left V 6 bases short and J 0 bases short, with 9 bases between. CDR3 length equals 15 residues. For this clone: The antigen is not known.

Sequenced input: PBMCs. This chain connects TRBV19 to TRBJ2-6; D remains ambiguous. This sequence originates from a man in his fifties or sixties in good health and CMV-seropositive. CDR3 sequence reads: CASSEVHSGANVLTF. The CDR3 nucleotides read TGTGCCAGTAGCGAGGTTCACTCTGGGGCCAACGTCCTGACTTTC. Combining the CDR3 with reference TRBV19 and TRBJ2-6 gives the whole variable domain DGGITQSPKYLFRKEGQNVTLSCEQNLNHDAMYWYRQDPGQGLRLIYYSQIVNDFQKGDIAEGYSVSREKKESFPLTVTSAQKNPTAFYLCASSEVHSGANVLTFGAGSRLTVL.